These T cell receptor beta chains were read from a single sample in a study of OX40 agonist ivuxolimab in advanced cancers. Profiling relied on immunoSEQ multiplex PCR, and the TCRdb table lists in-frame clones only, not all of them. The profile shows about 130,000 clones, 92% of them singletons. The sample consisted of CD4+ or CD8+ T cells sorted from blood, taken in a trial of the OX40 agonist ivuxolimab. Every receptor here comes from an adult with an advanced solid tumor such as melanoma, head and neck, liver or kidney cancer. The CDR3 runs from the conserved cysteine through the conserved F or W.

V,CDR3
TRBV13,CASSVGTDFHDYGYTF
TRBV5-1,CASSLSILQVNTEAFF
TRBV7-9,CASSSQGPGGYTF
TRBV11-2,CASSLAVFNTGELFF
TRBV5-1,CASSISTGNTGELFF
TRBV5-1,CASSEGLDTQYF
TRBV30,CAWGVGETQYF
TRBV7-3,CASSLRGADEAFF
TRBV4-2,CASSQAGASFGYTF
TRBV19,CASTPSTGTFYEQYF
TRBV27,CASTLTGGTEAFF
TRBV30,CAWKSMTGATEAFF
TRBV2,CASYLGGETQYF
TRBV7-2,CASSPRGGHTEAFF
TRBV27,CASATPGTGLNEQFF
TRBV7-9,CASSSVGGAGQPQHF
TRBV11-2,CASSPNTSGRETQYF
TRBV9,CASSVGQNTGELFF